The rows below give T cell receptor beta chains drawn from one sample of a study of shared clonotypes between healthy human individuals. Here immunoSEQ multiplex PCR was the method, and the copy in TCRdb shows in-frame clones only, minus some. The sample includes roughly 510,000 clones, about 80% of them seen just once. The sequenced sample consisted of PBMCs. Source of these receptors: a woman in her forties in good health. Some clones in this sample may be carry-over from other donors' samples. The CDR3 runs from the conserved cysteine through the conserved F or W. A D gene is named only where the DNA matches it firmly. Size is omitted from some rows. Given values are once, few, many or a class for expanded clones.

V,D,J,size,DNA,CDR3
TRBV7-2,.,TRBJ2-7,few,TGTGCCAGCAGCTTTGGGCAGGGTAACGAGCAGTACTTC,CASSFGQGNEQYF
TRBV5-1,.,TRBJ2-7,.,TGCGCCAACAGCTTGGAGGCATCCCTCACCTACGAGCAGTACTTC,CANSLEASLTYEQYF
TRBV18,.,TRBJ2-1,.,TGTGCCAGCTCACCACCGGCGAGGGGACACGGGGGCGATGAGCAGTTCTTC,CASSPPARGHGGDEQFF
TRBV6-5,.,TRBJ2-1,.,TGTGCCAGCAGTTACTTGAACCGAGGGTACAATGAGCAGTTCTTC,CASSYLNRGYNEQFF
TRBV6-6,TRBD1,TRBJ2-2,.,TGTGCCAGCAGTTGGGGACAGGGGCTGTGGGACGGGGAGCTGTTTTTT,CASSWGQGLWDGELFF
TRBV15,TRBD1,TRBJ2-7,.,TGTGCCACCAGCAGAGTGGGACAGCGTTACGAGCAGTACTTC,CATSRVGQRYEQYF
TRBV27,.,TRBJ1-6,many,TGTGCCAGCGGCCATAATTCACCCCTCCACTTT,CASGHNSPLHF
TRBV28,.,TRBJ1-5,few,TGTGCCAGCAGTTCAGGGGTTGATCAGCCCCAGCATTTT,CASSSGVDQPQHF
TRBV7-9,TRBD1,TRBJ2-2,.,TGTGCCAGCAGCTTAACAGGGGAGACCGGGGAGCTGTTTTTT,CASSLTGETGELFF
TRBV7-3,.,TRBJ2-3,.,TGTGCCAGCAGCTTAGGATTAGCGGCACACCCACCGTACAGCACAGATACGCAGTATTTT,CASSLGLAAHPPYSTDTQYF
TRBV27,TRBD2,TRBJ2-1,.,TGTGCCAGCAGTTTATCGGGACTAGCGGACGCTGAGCAGTTCTTC,CASSLSGLADAEQFF
TRBV6-1,.,TRBJ2-1,many,TGTGCCAGCAGTGAAGCGCTTTTTGGGGGATGGGAGCAGTTCTTC,CASSEALFGGWEQFF
TRBV4-2,TRBD2,TRBJ2-2,few,TGTGCCAGCAGCCCCTTATTGACTAGCGGGAGTACCCCCACCGGGGAGCTGTTTTTT,CASSPLLTSGSTPTGELFF
TRBV5-5,.,TRBJ2-4,.,TGTGCCAGCAGCTTGGAGTCAGGCGGATTAAACATTCAGTACTTC,CASSLESGGLNIQYF
TRBV30,.,TRBJ2-5,.,TGTGCCTGGAGTGTACCGAGAGGGGCCCGGGAGACCCAGTACTTC,CAWSVPRGARETQYF
TRBV6-5,.,TRBJ1-2,.,TGTGCCAGCAGTGCGACCTCCGGGACACCGTATGGCTACACCTTC,CASSATSGTPYGYTF
TRBV29-1,.,TRBJ2-5,.,TGCAGCGCCTCGGGGGCCACGGGCCCGGAGACCCAGTACTTC,CSASGATGPETQYF
TRBV25-1,.,TRBJ2-1,.,TGTGCCAGCAGTGAAGGCCAGGGTGGACTTTGGAATGAGCAGTTCTTC,CASSEGQGGLWNEQFF
TRBV10-3,TRBD2,TRBJ2-5,.,TGTGCCGCACGAGAAGGAGCGGGAGGTACCCAAGAGACCCAGTACTTC,CAAREGAGGTQETQYF
TRBV4-3,.,TRBJ2-2,.,TGCGCCAGCAGCCAAGTAGGGGTTGATTCGCCCGGGGAGCTGTTTTTT,CASSQVGVDSPGELFF
TRBV7-3,TRBD2,TRBJ2-1,.,TGTGCCAGCAGCTATGGACTAGCGGGAGGGCGAAATGAGCAGTTCTTC,CASSYGLAGGRNEQFF
TRBV5-1,.,TRBJ1-3,.,TGCGCCAGCCGATTATCTGAACCAAGTATATCTGGAAACACCATATATTTT,CASRLSEPSISGNTIYF
TRBV5-4,.,TRBJ2-7,.,TGTGCCAGCAGCTTTGGGGGAAGGACCTCCTACGAGCAGTACTTC,CASSFGGRTSYEQYF
TRBV19,TRBD1,TRBJ1-5,.,TGTGCCACCAGGGACAGGGGTCATCAGCCCCAGCATTTT,CATRDRGHQPQHF
TRBV9,.,TRBJ2-6,.,TGTGCCAGCAGCGTAGGGCCTGAGGCGGGAACTGGGGCCAACGTCCTGACTTTC,CASSVGPEAGTGANVLTF
TRBV28,.,TRBJ1-4,.,TGTGCCAGCAGTCGCGGACAGCTGGGACTCCGAAAACTGTTTTTT,CASSRGQLGLRKLFF
TRBV5-8,.,TRBJ2-1,.,TGTGCCAGCAGCTTTGGGCTCACGACCTCCTACAATGAGCAGTTCTTC,CASSFGLTTSYNEQFF
TRBV6-5,.,TRBJ2-7,.,TGTGCCAGCAGCCCGAGAGGGGGCTACGAGCAGTACTTC,CASSPRGGYEQYF
TRBV7-3,TRBD2,TRBJ2-5,once,TGTGCCAGCAGCCTCGGGAGGGCTAGCGTCCAAGAGACCCAGTACTTC,CASSLGRASVQETQYF
TRBV5-1,TRBD2,TRBJ2-5,many,TGCGCCAGCAGCTTTTCTCCGACTAGCGGGAGTGTCCAGTACTTC,CASSFSPTSGSVQYF
TRBV2,.,TRBJ1-5,.,TGTGCCAGCAAGTTCTCTCGGGGCCTCAATCAGCCCCAGCATTTT,CASKFSRGLNQPQHF
TRBV6-5,.,TRBJ2-2,.,TGTGCCAGTCACCGGGGATCTAGGGCCACCGGGGAGCTGTTTTTT,CASHRGSRATGELFF
TRBV28,.,TRBJ2-3,.,TGTGCCAGCAGCCCCACGGTGATCGAACATACGCAGTATTTT,CASSPTVIEHTQYF
TRBV28,TRBD2,TRBJ2-7,once,TGTGCCAGCCATGGGACTAGCGGGAGGGCTCCGGTGGGACTGAGACACTTC,CASHGTSGRAPVGLRHF
TRBV4-3,.,TRBJ1-4,.,TGCGCCAGCAGCCAACACCCTCCGGGGGCGCGCGGAGCTAATGAAAAACTGTTTTTT,CASSQHPPGARGANEKLFF
TRBV7-2,TRBD2,TRBJ2-2,.,TGTGCCAGCAGTCGTCTAGCGGGAGTGGGGACCGGGGAGCTGTTTTTT,CASSRLAGVGTGELFF
TRBV7-6,.,TRBJ1-2,many,TGTGCCAGCAGCCCTATATCGGCCAACTATGGCTACACCTTC,CASSPISANYGYTF
TRBV11-1,.,TRBJ2-7,.,TGTGCCAGCAGCTTATCACGGGCCGGTCTCGAGCAGTACTTC,CASSLSRAGLEQYF
TRBV10-3,.,TRBJ1-4,.,TGTGCCATCAGTGGAGGGAGTAATGAAAAACTGTTTTTT,CAISGGSNEKLFF
TRBV9,.,TRBJ2-6,.,TGTGCCAGCAGCCTTCCCTCTGGGGCCAACGTCCTGACTTTC,CASSLPSGANVLTF
TRBV7-9,.,TRBJ2-5,.,TGTGCCAGCAGCCCCCAAGGGGGAAAGACCCAGTACTTC,CASSPQGGKTQYF
TRBV25-1,TRBD1,TRBJ2-5,.,TGTGCCAGCAGTGAATTGGGGACAGGGCAAGAGACCCAGTACTTC,CASSELGTGQETQYF
TRBV5-4,.,TRBJ2-7,.,TGTGCCAGCAGCCCGGACGCGGCTCTGGACGAGCAGTACTTC,CASSPDAALDEQYF
TRBV6-6,.,TRBJ2-7,many,TGTGCCAGCAGCGTCTCTACGGACTCATCCTACGAGCAGTACTTC,CASSVSTDSSYEQYF
TRBV28,.,TRBJ2-1,few,TGTGCCAGCAGTTTGGAGGGATACAATGAGCAGTTCTTC,CASSLEGYNEQFF
TRBV5-1,TRBD2,TRBJ2-7,.,TGCGCCAGCAGCTTCACTAGCGGGAGGGTCTACGAGCAGTACTTC,CASSFTSGRVYEQYF
TRBV29-1,.,TRBJ1-4,.,TGCAGCGTTGAATCTGGGCAGCTGGGGGAAAAACTGTTTTTT,CSVESGQLGEKLFF
TRBV5-1,TRBD1,TRBJ1-1,.,TGCGCCAGCAGCCCAGGGGGCTCCACTGAAGCTTTCTTT,CASSPGGSTEAFF
TRBV7-2,TRBD2,TRBJ2-1,few,TGTGCCAGCAGCTTGGGCGGGAGATTAGGGAATGAGCAGTTCTTC,CASSLGGRLGNEQFF